One and the same sample provided the 25 T cell receptor beta chains below, sequenced in a study of beta chain features in type 1 diabetes. These receptors have no identified antigens. Notes on the study in general: Shortening of TCRB CDR3s, moderate but significant, appeared in all four CD4+ subsets of Type 1 diabetes patients.

cDNA synthesis used the whole RNA isolate, giving expressed TCRB sequences. Assay: immunoSEQ multiplex PCR; the TCRdb copy retains only in-frame clones and omits some. The sample has more than 250,000 clones, approximately 15% seen once; the top ten hold 0.017%. Sequencing was performed on naive CD4+ T cells from blood. Receptors originate from a man aged 25 to 40 with type 1 diabetes.

The chain has TRBV7-9 and TRBJ2-5; TRBD1 aligns across 12 bases. CDR3 length: 15 residues. V dropped 3 bases and J dropped 6; count of bases not matched to a gene: 5. Germline V lookup: CDR1 SEHNR, CDR2 FQNEAQ (reference sequence). CDR3 amino acids: CASSLVGQGAKTQYF. Here the CDR3 DNA reads TGTGCCAGCAGCTTGGTGGGACAGGGGGCGAAGACCCAGTACTTC.

This clone was counted only a few times. The chain links TRBV5-1 to TRBJ1-2; 8 nucleotides match TRBD1. Germline values: CDR1 SGHRS, CDR2 YFSETQ. The junction had 4 bases not matched to a gene; V was cut back by 4 bases and J by 2 bases. This CDR3 region has 14 residues. The CDR3 loop is CASSPGQGNYGYTF. CDR3 DNA sequence: TGCGCCAGCAGCCCAGGACAGGGCAACTATGGCTACACCTTC.

This clone was found a few times. The chain links TRBV7-3 to TRBJ2-6; D gene uncertain. The CDR3 has 15 residues. V was cut by 3 bases and J by 1 base, with 7 bases left in between. Looked up from germline, CDR1 is SGHTA and CDR2 is FQGTGA. The CDR3 DNA sequence: TGTGCCAGCAGCTTGTTGAGTTCTGGGGCCAACGTCCTGACTTTC. This translates into CASSLLSSGANVLTF.

This clone was counted between two and nine times. The V and J genes are TRBV11-2 and TRBJ2-5; 9 bases are a match to TRBD2. Trimming at V came to 7 bases and at J to 2 bases, leaving 8 bases not matched to a gene. The CDR3 is 15 residues long. The germline CDR1 and CDR2 sequences are SGHAT and FQNNGV. Here the CDR3 DNA reads TGTGCCAGCACCCTGACTAGCGGAAAACAAGAGACCCAGTACTTC. It is translated as CASTLTSGKQETQYF.

The chain couples TRBV5-1 to TRBJ2-1, with 8 bases identical to TRBD2. After removal of 5 bases from V and 2 bases from J, the junction contained 9 bases not matched to a gene. CDR3 length equals 16 residues. In germline, CDR1 is SGHRS, CDR2 YFSETQ. The CDR3 loop reads CASSPSGSFAYNEQFF. CDR3 bases: TGCGCCAGCAGTCCGAGCGGGAGCTTCGCCTACAATGAGCAGTTCTTC.

The chain combines TRBV15 with TRBJ2-2; D is perhaps TRBD1 (5 bases). CDR1 and CDR2 from the germline V gene are LNHNV and YYDKDF (reference sequence). Trimming cost V 5 bases and J 0 bases, with 16 bases left between them. The CDR3 loop spans 17 amino acids. The chain's CDR3 is CATSRRGRGTNTGELFF. CDR3 DNA sequence: TGTGCCACCAGCCGTCGCGGAAGGGGTACGAACACCGGGGAGCTGTTTTTT.

The chain is built from TRBV30 and TRBJ1-2; 7 bases are shared with TRBD1. The ends lost 2 bases at V and 3 bases at J; junction bases unmatched: 6. This CDR3 is built from 14 residues. Germline-derived CDR1 and CDR2 are GTSNPN and SVGIG (reference sequence). CDR3 sequence (DNA): TGTGCCTGGAGTAGCCCAGGGGGATACTATGGCTACACCTTC. This gives the protein CAWSSPGGYYGYTF.

This clone was counted between two and nine times. CDR3: CASSLGLAEYNEQFF. CDR3 nucleotides: TGCGCCAGCAGCTTGGGGCTAGCGGAATACAATGAGCAGTTCTTC. V and J are TRBV5-1 and TRBJ2-1, with 7 bases fitting TRBD2. Looked up from germline, CDR1 is SGHRS and CDR2 is YFSETQ. This CDR3 is built from 15 residues. The V segment lost 0 bases and the J segment 4 bases; nucleotides outside the gene matches: 4.

This clone was counted only a few times. This chain connects TRBV19 to TRBJ2-7; D is possibly TRBD2 (5 bases). This CDR3 has 11 residues. Germline V gives CDR1 LNHDA, CDR2 SQIVND (reference sequence). Deletions cut 6 bases from V and 5 bases from J, with 8 bases between. CDR3 amino acids: CASRLRDEQYF. The CDR3 DNA sequence: TGTGCCAGTAGGTTGAGGGACGAGCAGTACTTC.

This clone appeared a few times. The genes are TRBV29-1 and TRBJ2-1, with 8 bases identical to TRBD1. The length of the CDR3 is 14 residues. The V gene end was trimmed by 5 bases and the J gene end by 6 bases; junction bases not matched to a gene: 9. Germline-derived CDR1 and CDR2 are SQVTM and ANQGSEA. In DNA form, the CDR3 reads TGCAGCGTTCAGGGGGCGGTTAATCTCAATGAGCAGTTCTTC. Amino acids: CSVQGAVNLNEQFF.

This clone was counted a few times. The chain has TRBV4-1 and TRBJ2-3, with a tentative D call TRBD1 (6 bases). Germline V gene data show CDR1 as MGHRA and CDR2 as YSYEKL. Deletions cut 3 bases from V and 4 bases from J, with 8 bases between. The CDR3 extends over 13 amino acids. CDR3 residues: CASSHYRADTQYF. DNA of the CDR3: TGCGCCAGCAGCCATTACAGGGCAGATACGCAGTATTTT.

The J gene is TRBJ2-5, the V gene TRBV5-1; 7 bases match TRBD1. The germline gives CDR1 SGHRS, CDR2 YFSETQ. V lost 7 bases and J lost 2; bases outside the gene matches: 8. There are 14 residues in the CDR3. CDR3 protein: CASRPGQPQETQYF. The DNA of the CDR3 is TGCGCCAGCCGACCGGGACAGCCTCAAGAGACCCAGTACTTC.

The chain has TRBV28 and TRBJ2-7, with TRBD2 matching 13 bases. The trim removed 4 bases at V and 2 bases at J, leaving 8 bases unmatched. The CDR3 totals 17 residues. Germline V gene lookup returns CDR1 MDHEN and CDR2 SYDVKM. CDR3 amino acids: CASSSRLAGGGAYEQYF. CDR3 DNA sequence: TGTGCCAGCAGTTCCCGACTAGCGGGAGGAGGCGCCTACGAGCAGTACTTC. Full variable domain (missing parts from reference TRBV28 and TRBJ2-7): DVKVTQSSRYLVKRTGEKVFLECVQDMDHENMFWYRQDPGLGLRLIYFSYDVKMKEKGDIPEGYSVSREKKERFSLILESASTNQTSMYLCASSSRLAGGGAYEQYFGPGTRLTVT.

The chain employs TRBV5-1 and TRBJ2-1; 11 positions agree with TRBD2. Germline V lookup: CDR1 SGHRS, CDR2 YFSETQ. The CDR3 loop spans 14 amino acids. V trimming: 5 bases; J trimming: 7 bases; junction bases outside the gene matches: 5. CDR3 in amino acids: CASSGLAGLNEQFF. CDR3 in DNA: TGCGCCAGCAGTGGACTAGCGGGTCTTAATGAGCAGTTCTTC.

The chain carries TRBV27 and TRBJ1-5, with TRBD1 as a possible D gene (6 bases). CDR1 and CDR2 (germline): MNHEY, SMNVEV (reference sequence). V lost 6 bases and J lost 7, with 19 bases in between. This CDR3 has 15 residues. The DNA for the CDR3 is TGTGCCAGCAGGGCGTTCTTGGACAGCCCACAGCCCCAGCATTTT. This translates into CASRAFLDSPQPQHF.

The rearrangement uses TRBV4-1 and TRBJ1-1; a possible D gene is TRBD1 (5 bases). The ends were cut back, 4 bases at V and 0 bases at J, with 12 bases in the middle. The CDR3 contains 15 residues. The germline V gene has CDR1 MGHRA and CDR2 YSYEKL. This chain's CDR3 is CASSLGGGVNTEAFF. Here the CDR3 DNA reads TGCGCCAGCAGCCTCGGGGGAGGTGTGAACACTGAAGCTTTCTTT.

This clone was detected only once. The chain is built from TRBV6-6 and TRBJ1-2, with TRBD1 matching over 10 bases. The CDR3 sequence is 14 residues long. V dropped 6 bases and J dropped 6; count of bases not matched to a gene: 7. Germline V CDR1 and CDR2: MNHNY, SVGAGI (reference sequence). The CDR3: CASSQQTGGHGYTF. The CDR3 coding sequence is TGTGCCAGCAGCCAACAGACAGGGGGCCATGGCTACACCTTC.

This clone was detected a few times. This sequence joins TRBV5-6 and TRBJ2-1; D not certain. V shed 0 bases and J shed 2 bases, with 9 bases lying between them. Germline CDR1 SGHDT, CDR2 YYEEEE. This CDR3 region has 15 residues. In nucleotides, the CDR3 is TGTGCCAGCAGCTTGGTGCTAGTGCCCTACAATGAGCAGTTCTTC. Its protein is CASSLVLVPYNEQFF.

In its sample, this clone was seen a few times. This chain connects TRBV2 to TRBJ1-5, with 7 bases that match TRBD1. CDR3 length: 14 amino acids. The germline V gene has CDR1 SNHLY and CDR2 FYNNEI. J lost 1 base, V lost 6 bases, and 3 bases had no gene match. The CDR3 is CASRDRQSNQPQHF. The CDR3 coding sequence is TGTGCCAGCAGGGACAGGCAGAGCAATCAGCCCCAGCATTTT.

The V and J genes are TRBV7-3 and TRBJ2-6, with TRBD1 as a possible D gene (6 bases). This CDR3 has 18 residues. V was pared by 5 bases and J by 0 bases, with 17 bases between. CDR1 and CDR2 (germline): SGHTA, FQGTGA. The CDR3 here is CASSPIGGRNSGANVLTF. The CDR3 bases are TGTGCCAGCAGCCCGATAGGGGGACGGAACTCTGGGGCCAACGTCCTGACTTTC. Full variable domain (remainder filled in from reference TRBV7-3 and TRBJ2-6): GAGVSQTPSNKVTEKGKYVELRCDPISGHTALYWYRQSLGQGPEFLIYFQGTGAADDSGLPNDRFFAVRPEGSVSTLKIQRTERGDSAVYLCASSPIGGRNSGANVLTFGAGSRLTVL.

This clone was counted between two and nine times. This chain links TRBV11-2 with TRBJ2-1; possibly TRBD2 for D (6 bases). Germline-derived CDR1 and CDR2 are SGHAT and FQNNGV. Trimming pared 5 bases from V and 3 bases from J, leaving 17 bases between. This CDR3 is built from 16 residues. CDR3 sequence reads: CASSAIEGGNYNEQFF. DNA of the CDR3: TGTGCCAGCAGCGCAATAGAGGGAGGTAACTACAATGAGCAGTTCTTC.

This chain connects TRBV10-3 to TRBJ2-7, with D possibly matching TRBD1 (6 bases). Trimming stripped 6 bases from V and 2 bases from J, with 14 bases between. This CDR3 contains 14 residues. Germline lookup yields CDR1 ENHRY and CDR2 SYGVKD. The DNA for the CDR3 is TGTGCCATCAGCAGGGGAGACAGAGCCTACGAGCAGTACTTC. Amino acid sequence: CAISRGDRAYEQYF.

This chain uses TRBV6-5 with TRBJ2-7; D not certain. The germline V gene encodes CDR1 MNHEY and CDR2 SVGAGI. The CDR3 has 15 amino acids. Deletions cut 4 bases from V and 0 bases from J, with 13 bases between. The CDR3 reads CASSSPGRSSYEQYF. CDR3 sequence (DNA): TGTGCCAGCAGTTCCCCTGGCAGGTCCTCCTACGAGCAGTACTTC.

Worth noting for this clone: At the DNA level, this CDR3 is encoded by other sequences in the same sample as well. This chain joins TRBV30 and TRBJ2-5, with 10 bases matching TRBD2. Germline lookup yields CDR1 GTSNPN and CDR2 SVGIG (reference sequence). The CDR3 loop spans 12 amino acids. Unmatched junction bases numbered 1, after V lost 5 bases and J lost 4 bases. The CDR3 coding sequence is TGTGCCTGGTCTAGCGGGGGAGAGACCCAGTACTTC. Translating gives CAWSSGGETQYF.

J is TRBJ2-7 and V is TRBV30, with 9 nucleotides matching TRBD1. This CDR3 is built from 14 residues. The trim removed 3 bases at V and 3 bases at J, leaving 6 bases unmatched. Germline V CDR1 and CDR2: GTSNPN, SVGIG (reference sequence). CDR3 nucleotides: TGTGCCTGGAGCTTGAGGGACAGGGACTACGAGCAGTACTTC. Its translation is CAWSLRDRDYEQYF.